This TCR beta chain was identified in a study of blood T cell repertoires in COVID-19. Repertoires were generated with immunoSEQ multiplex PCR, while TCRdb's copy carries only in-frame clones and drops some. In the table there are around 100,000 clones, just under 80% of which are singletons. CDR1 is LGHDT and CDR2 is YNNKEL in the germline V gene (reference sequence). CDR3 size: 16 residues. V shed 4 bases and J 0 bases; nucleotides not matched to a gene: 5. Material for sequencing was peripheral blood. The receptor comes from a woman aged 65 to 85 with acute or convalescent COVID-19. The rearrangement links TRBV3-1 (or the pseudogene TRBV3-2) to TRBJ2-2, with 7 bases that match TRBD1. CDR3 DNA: TGTGCCAGCAGCCCCGCCGGACAGGCGAACACCGGGGAGCTGTTTTTT. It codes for CASSPAGQANTGELFF.